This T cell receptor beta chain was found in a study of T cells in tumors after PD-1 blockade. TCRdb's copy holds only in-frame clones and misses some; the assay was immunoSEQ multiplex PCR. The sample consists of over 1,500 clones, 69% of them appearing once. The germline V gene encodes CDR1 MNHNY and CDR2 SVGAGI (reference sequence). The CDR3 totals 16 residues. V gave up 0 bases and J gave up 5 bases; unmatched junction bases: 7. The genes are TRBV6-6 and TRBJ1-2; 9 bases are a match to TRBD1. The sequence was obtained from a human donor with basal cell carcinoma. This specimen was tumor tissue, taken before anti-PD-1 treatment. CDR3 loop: CASSYSRGQGAYGYTF. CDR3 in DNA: TGTGCCAGCAGTTACTCACGGGGACAGGGCGCTTATGGCTACACCTTC.